Sequencing of this T cell receptor (beta chain) was carried out in a study of OX40 agonist ivuxolimab in advanced cancers. Here immunoSEQ multiplex PCR was the method, and the copy in TCRdb shows in-frame clones only, minus some. Of more than 50,000 clones detected, approximately 90% appear once; the ten largest clones hold about 17%. Germline V gene lookup returns CDR1 SEHNR and CDR2 FQNEAQ (reference sequence). Trimming left V 9 bases short and J 3 bases short, with 14 bases between. This CDR3 region has 13 residues. The receptor comes from an adult with an advanced solid tumor such as melanoma, head and neck, liver or kidney cancer. The sequencing used CD4+ or CD8+ T cells sorted from blood, collected in a trial of the OX40 agonist ivuxolimab. The chain recombines TRBV7-9 with TRBJ1-1; D uncertain. The CDR3 here is CARKQGWDTEAFF. The CDR3 DNA reads TGTGCCAGGAAACAAGGTTGGGACACTGAAGCTTTCTTT.